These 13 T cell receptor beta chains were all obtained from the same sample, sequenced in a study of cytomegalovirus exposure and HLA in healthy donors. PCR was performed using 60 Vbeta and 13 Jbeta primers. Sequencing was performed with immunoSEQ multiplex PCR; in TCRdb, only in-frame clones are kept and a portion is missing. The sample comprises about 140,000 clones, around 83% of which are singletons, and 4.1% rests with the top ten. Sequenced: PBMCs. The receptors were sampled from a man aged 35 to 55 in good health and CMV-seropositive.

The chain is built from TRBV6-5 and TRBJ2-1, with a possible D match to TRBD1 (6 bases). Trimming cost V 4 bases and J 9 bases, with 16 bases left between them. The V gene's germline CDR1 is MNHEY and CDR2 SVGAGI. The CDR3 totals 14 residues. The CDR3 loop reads CASSFRALRGEQFF. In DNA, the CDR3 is TGTGCCAGCAGTTTCCGGGCCCTCAGGGGTGAGCAGTTCTTC.

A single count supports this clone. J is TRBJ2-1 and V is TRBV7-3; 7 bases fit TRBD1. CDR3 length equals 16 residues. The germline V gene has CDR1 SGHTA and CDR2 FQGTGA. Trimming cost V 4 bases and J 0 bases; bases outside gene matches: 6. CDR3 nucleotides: TGTGCCAGCAGCTCCGGACAGGCCAGCTCCTACAATGAGCAGTTCTTC. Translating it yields CASSSGQASSYNEQFF.

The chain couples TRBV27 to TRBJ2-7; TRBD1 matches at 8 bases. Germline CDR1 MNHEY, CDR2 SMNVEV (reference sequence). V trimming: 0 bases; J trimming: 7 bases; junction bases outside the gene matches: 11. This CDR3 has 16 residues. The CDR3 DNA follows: TGTGCCAGCAGTTTATCGAGGACAGTGAGACAGGGGGAGCAGTACTTC. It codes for CASSLSRTVRQGEQYF.

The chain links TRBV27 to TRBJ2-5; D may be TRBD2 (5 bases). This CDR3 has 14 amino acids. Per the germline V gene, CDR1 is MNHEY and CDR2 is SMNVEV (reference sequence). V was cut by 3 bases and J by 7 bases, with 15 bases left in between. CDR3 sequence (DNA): TGTGCCAGCAGTTTGAGGAGGACCGGTGGGACCCAGTACTTC. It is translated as CASSLRRTGGTQYF.

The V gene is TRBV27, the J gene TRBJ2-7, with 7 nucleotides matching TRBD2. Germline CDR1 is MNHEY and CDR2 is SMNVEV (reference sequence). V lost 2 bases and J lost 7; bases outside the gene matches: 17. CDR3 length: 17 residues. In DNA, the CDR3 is TGTGCCAGCAGTTTACTTCGGATGGGGGAGGGGCTTGGTGAGCAGTACTTC. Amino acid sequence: CASSLLRMGEGLGEQYF.

The CDR3 DNA reads TGTGCCAGCAGTGATTCCGGGACAGGTTTTACAGGAAATTACGAGCAGTACTTC. Translation gives CASSDSGTGFTGNYEQYF. V usage is TRBV2 and J usage is TRBJ2-7; 8 nucleotides match TRBD1. The CDR3 runs to 18 residues. J gave up 4 bases and V 3 bases, and 17 bases lay outside the gene matches. CDR1 SNHLY and CDR2 FYNNEI come from the germline V gene.

The CDR3 region is CASSLGGVSNYGYTF. The CDR3 DNA reads as TGTGCCAGCAGCTTAGGCGGTGTCAGCAACTATGGCTACACCTTC. The chain couples TRBV7-9 to TRBJ1-2; unclear D gene. Germline V lookup: CDR1 SEHNR, CDR2 FQNEAQ (reference sequence). V lost 1 base, J lost 2 bases, and 11 bases lay in between. CDR3 length: 15 amino acids.

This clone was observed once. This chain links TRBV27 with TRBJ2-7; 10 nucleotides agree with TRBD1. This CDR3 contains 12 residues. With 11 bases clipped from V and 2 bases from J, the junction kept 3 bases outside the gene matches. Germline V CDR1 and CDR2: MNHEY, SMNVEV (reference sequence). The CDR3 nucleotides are TGTGCCTCGGGACAGGGGACCTACGAGCAGTACTTC. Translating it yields CASGQGTYEQYF.

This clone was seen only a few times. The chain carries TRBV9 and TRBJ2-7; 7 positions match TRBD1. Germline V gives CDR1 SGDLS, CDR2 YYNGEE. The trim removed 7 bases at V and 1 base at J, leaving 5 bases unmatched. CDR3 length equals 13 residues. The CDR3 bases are TGTGCCAGCCCGAAGGGACAGTCCTACGAGCAGTACTTC. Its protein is CASPKGQSYEQYF.

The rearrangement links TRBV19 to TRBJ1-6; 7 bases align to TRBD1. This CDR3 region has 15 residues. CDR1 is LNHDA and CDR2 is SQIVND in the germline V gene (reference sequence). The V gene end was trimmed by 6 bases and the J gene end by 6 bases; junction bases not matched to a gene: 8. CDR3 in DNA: TGTGCCAGTAGCTTGACAGGGTCGAGTAATTCACCCCTCCACTTT. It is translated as CASSLTGSSNSPLHF.

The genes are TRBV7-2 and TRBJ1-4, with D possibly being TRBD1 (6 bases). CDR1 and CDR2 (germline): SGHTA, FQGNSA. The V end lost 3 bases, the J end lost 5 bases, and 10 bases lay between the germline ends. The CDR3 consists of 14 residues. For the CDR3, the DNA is TGTGCCAGCAGCTTCCAGGGGTCCAATGAAAAACTGTTTTTT. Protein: CASSFQGSNEKLFF.

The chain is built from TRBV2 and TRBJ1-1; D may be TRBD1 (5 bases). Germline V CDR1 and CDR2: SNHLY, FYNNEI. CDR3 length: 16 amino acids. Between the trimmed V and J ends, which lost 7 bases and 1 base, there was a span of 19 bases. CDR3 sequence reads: CASTPRSRGGNTEAFF. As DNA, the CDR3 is TGTGCCAGCACCCCCAGGTCGAGGGGAGGGAACACTGAAGCTTTCTTT.

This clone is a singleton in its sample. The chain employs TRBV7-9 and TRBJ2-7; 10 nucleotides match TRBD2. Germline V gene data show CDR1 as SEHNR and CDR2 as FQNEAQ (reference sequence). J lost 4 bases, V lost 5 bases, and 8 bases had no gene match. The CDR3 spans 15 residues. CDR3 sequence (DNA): TGTGCCAGCAGCCACGGACTAGCGGCCTCTTACGAGCAGTACTTC. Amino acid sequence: CASSHGLAASYEQYF.